The rows below give T cell receptor beta chains drawn from one sample of a study of blood T cell repertoires in COVID-19. This table comes from immunoSEQ multiplex PCR, and its TCRdb copy is limited to in-frame clones, with some not included. The data contain 100,000 to 150,000 clones, around 87% of them singletons. Sequences were obtained from peripheral blood. These TCRs come from a man between 45 and 60 years old with active COVID-19. Both conserved end residues are part of each CDR3. Clone size, where shown, is once, few, many, or a class for clones that have expanded.

cdr3_aa cdr3_length v_call clone_size
CASSPIAGGPYNEQFF 16 TRBV11-1 once
CASSLGGTGPFATEAFF 17 TRBV7-2 NA
CASSGQGPNTEAFF 14 TRBV2 NA
CASSKEVGGRNEQFF 15 TRBV2 few
CASSYRGQGWQETQYF 16 TRBV6-6 once
CASSVGGGGRTDTQYF 16 TRBV9 NA
CASSRSEDRGSYEQYF 16 TRBV19 NA
CASSPRLGGYEQYF 14 TRBV7-9 NA
CASSQGLDSPTGAFF 15 TRBV4-2 once
CASKLTSGRYEQYF 14 TRBV2 NA
CASGLAVRLETQYF 14 TRBV21-1 once
CASSPEGTGAGTEAFF 16 TRBV18 NA
CASSLEAGWINTEAFF 16 TRBV5-8 NA
CATRPPQYNEQFF 13 TRBV15 NA
CASKENMGGEAFF 13 TRBV2 NA
CASPAMVAGNSPLHF 15 TRBV10-1 NA
CASSAWGTGGNYGYTF 16 TRBV7-9 few
CASSLVGVTNYGYTF 15 TRBV5-8 NA
CASSQDATGAYEQYF 15 TRBV3-1/TRBV3-2 few
CASRLDRSYEQYF 13 TRBV28 NA
CASSLGRFGGYTF 13 TRBV7-9 NA
CASSRDSVRETQYF 14 TRBV18 NA
CASSQMRAAW 10 TRBV3-1/TRBV3-2 NA
CASSRDRASYEQYF 14 TRBV7-6 NA
CASSLAGGHDTQYF 14 TRBV7-3 NA
CASTGTGGSEQYF 13 TRBV6-5 NA
CASSTGLVSTGELFF 15 TRBV5-1 NA
CASSLASLSYEQYF 14 TRBV7-8 few
CASSVAGTPTYEQYF 15 TRBV9 NA
CASSPIVTGELFF 13 TRBV7-3 NA
CATSNSYYGYTF 12 TRBV15 once
CASRSPEGAHEQFF 14 TRBV6-4 NA
CASSLAGARGDTQYF 15 TRBV7-2 NA
CASSRIRGRVGANVLTF 17 TRBV7-9 NA
CASSPGGQAYEQYF 14 TRBV5-4 NA
CAWQPAGGEQYF 12 TRBV30 NA
CATSDGAWGGYTF 13 TRBV24-1 NA
CASSFYGTGGPNEQFF 16 TRBV27 NA
CASSPSTVTTDTQYF 15 TRBV18 NA
CAWRRGIAGGGTQYF 15 TRBV30 NA
CASSQDLMGAAFF 13 TRBV14 NA
CASSSGGLAKEQFF 14 TRBV13 NA
CASSRHGLAGAYNEQFF 17 TRBV19 NA